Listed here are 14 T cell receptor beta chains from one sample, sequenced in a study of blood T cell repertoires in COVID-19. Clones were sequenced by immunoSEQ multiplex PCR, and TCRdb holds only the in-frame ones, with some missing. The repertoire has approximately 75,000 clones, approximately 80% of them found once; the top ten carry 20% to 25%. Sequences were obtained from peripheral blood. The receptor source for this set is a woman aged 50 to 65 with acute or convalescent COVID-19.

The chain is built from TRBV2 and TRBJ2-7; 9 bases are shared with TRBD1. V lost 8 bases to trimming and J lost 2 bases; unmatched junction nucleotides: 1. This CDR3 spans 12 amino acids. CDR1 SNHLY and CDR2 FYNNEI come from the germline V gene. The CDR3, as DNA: TGTGCCAGCGGGACAGGGACCTACGAGCAGTACTTC. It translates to CASGTGTYEQYF.

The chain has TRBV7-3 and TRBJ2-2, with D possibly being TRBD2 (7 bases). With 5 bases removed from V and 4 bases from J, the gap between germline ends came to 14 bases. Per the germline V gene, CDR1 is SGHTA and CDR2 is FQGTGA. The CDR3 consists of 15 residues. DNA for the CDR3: TGTGCCAGCAGCCGAGGCGGGGGCCTCACCGGGGAGCTGTTTTTT. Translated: CASSRGGGLTGELFF. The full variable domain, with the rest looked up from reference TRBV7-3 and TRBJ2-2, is GAGVSQTPSNKVTEKGKYVELRCDPISGHTALYWYRQSLGQGPEFLIYFQGTGAADDSGLPNDRFFAVRPEGSVSTLKIQRTERGDSAVYLCASSRGGGLTGELFFGEGSRLTVL.

The DNA of the CDR3 is TGTGCCAGCAGACCGAGGAGGATGGCCGCTGAAGCTTTCTTT. This translates into CASRPRRMAAEAFF. The chain uses TRBV27 and TRBJ1-1; unclear D gene. Trimming removed 6 bases from V and 6 bases from J, with 17 bases in between. The CDR3 runs to 14 residues. Germline-derived CDR1 and CDR2 are MNHEY and SMNVEV (reference sequence).

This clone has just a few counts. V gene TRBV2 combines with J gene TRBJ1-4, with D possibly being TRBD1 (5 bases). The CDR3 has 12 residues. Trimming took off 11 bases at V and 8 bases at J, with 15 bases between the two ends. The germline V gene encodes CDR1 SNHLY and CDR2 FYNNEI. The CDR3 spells CAVRRDGEKLFF. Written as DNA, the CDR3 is TGTGCCGTACGGAGGGACGGGGAAAAACTGTTTTTT.

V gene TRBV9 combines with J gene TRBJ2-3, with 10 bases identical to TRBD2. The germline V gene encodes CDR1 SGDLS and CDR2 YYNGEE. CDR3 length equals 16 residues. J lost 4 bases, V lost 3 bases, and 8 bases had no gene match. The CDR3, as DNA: TGTGCCAGCAGCGAATCCTCTGGACTAGCGGCAGATACGCAGTATTTT. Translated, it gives CASSESSGLAADTQYF.

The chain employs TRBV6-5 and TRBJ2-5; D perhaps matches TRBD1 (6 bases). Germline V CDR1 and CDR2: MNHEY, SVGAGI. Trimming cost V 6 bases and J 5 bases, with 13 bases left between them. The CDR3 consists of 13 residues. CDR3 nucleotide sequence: TGTGCCAGCAGGGCTGGGGGCGGGGAGACCCAGTACTTC. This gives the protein CASRAGGGETQYF.

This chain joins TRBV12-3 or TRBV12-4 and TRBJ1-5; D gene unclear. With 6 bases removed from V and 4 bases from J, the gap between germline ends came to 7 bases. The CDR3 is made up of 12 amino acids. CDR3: CASSPGNQPQHF. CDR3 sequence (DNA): TGTGCCAGCAGCCCAGGAAATCAGCCCCAGCATTTT.

This CDR3 is CASSLGLAPNNEQFF. Here the CDR3 DNA reads TGTGCCAGCAGCTTGGGACTAGCGCCTAACAATGAGCAGTTCTTC. The chain carries TRBV5-6 and TRBJ2-1; TRBD2 agrees at 8 bases. Losses at the gene ends were 0 bases for V and 5 bases for J; bases not matched to a gene: 4. Germline-derived CDR1 and CDR2 are SGHDT and YYEEEE. This CDR3 has 15 residues.

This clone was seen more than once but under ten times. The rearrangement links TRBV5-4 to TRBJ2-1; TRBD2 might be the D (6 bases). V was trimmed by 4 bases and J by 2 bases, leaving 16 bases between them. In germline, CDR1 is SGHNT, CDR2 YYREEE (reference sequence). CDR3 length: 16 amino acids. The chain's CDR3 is CASSMGGSGTYNEQFF. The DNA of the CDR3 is TGTGCCAGCAGCATGGGGGGTAGCGGAACCTACAATGAGCAGTTCTTC. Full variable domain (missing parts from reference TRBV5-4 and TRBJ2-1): ETGVTQSPTHLIKTRGQQVTLRCSSQSGHNTVSWYQQALGQGPQFIFQYYREEENGRGNFPPRFSGLQFPNYSSELNVNALELDDSALYLCASSMGGSGTYNEQFFGPGTRLTVL.

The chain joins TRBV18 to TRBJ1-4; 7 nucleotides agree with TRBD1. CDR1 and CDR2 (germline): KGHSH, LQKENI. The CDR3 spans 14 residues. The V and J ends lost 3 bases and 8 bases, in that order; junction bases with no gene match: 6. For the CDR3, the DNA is TGTGCCAGCTCACCGGAGGGGGCGTTAGAAAAACTGTTTTTT. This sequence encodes CASSPEGALEKLFF.

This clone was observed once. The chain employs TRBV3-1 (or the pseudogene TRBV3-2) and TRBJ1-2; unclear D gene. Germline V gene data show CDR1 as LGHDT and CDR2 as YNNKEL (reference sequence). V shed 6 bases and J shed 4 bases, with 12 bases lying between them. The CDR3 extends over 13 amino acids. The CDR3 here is CASSPTASYGYTF. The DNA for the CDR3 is TGTGCCAGCAGTCCTACAGCAAGCTATGGCTACACCTTC.

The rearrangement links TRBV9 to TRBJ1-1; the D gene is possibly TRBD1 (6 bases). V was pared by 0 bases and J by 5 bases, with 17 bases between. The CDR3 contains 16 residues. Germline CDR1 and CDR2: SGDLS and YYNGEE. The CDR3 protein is CASSVGVGQGNTEAFF. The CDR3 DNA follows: TGTGCCAGCAGCGTAGGAGTGGGGCAGGGGAATACTGAAGCTTTCTTT.

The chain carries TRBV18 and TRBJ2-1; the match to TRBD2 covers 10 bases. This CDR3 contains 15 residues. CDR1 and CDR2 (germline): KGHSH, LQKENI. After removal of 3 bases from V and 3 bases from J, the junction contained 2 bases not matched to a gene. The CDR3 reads CASSPLAGDYNEQFF. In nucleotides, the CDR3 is TGTGCCAGCTCACCCCTAGCGGGAGACTACAATGAGCAGTTCTTC.

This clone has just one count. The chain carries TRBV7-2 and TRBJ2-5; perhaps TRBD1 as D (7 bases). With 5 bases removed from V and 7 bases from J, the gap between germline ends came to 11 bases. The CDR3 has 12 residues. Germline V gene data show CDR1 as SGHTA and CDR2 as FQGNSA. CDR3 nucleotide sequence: TGTGCCAGCAGCCAGCAGGGGGGGACCCAGTACTTC. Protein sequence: CASSQQGGTQYF.